One sample yielded the 15 T cell receptor beta chains listed below, sequenced in a study of technical replicates of blood from a handful of donors. The protocol was immunoSEQ multiplex PCR, while the TCRdb copy is restricted to in-frame clones and leaves out a portion. The sample has tens of thousands of clones, 96% seen once. Specimen: T cells isolated from PBMCs. The receptor set was obtained from a human donor in good health.

This chain connects TRBV19 to TRBJ1-4; 7 bases agree with TRBD1. Germline CDR1 LNHDA, CDR2 SQIVND (reference sequence). With V trimmed by 3 bases and J by 4 bases, 5 bases remained unmatched. This CDR3 contains 15 residues. CDR3 region: CASSIPGGINEKLFF. The CDR3 coding sequence is TGTGCCAGTAGTATCCCAGGGGGTATTAATGAAAAACTGTTTTTT.

V usage is TRBV28 and J usage is TRBJ2-2; 7 bases agree with TRBD2. V lost 5 bases to trimming and J lost 1 base; unmatched junction nucleotides: 16. The germline V gene has CDR1 MDHEN and CDR2 SYDVKM. The CDR3 spans 19 residues. The DNA for the CDR3 is TGTGCCAGCAGTCCTAGCGGTCTAACTGAAATCAAGAACACCGGGGAGCTGTTTTTT. Translated: CASSPSGLTEIKNTGELFF.

About this clone: Compared with germline, one end of the junction differs, possibly owing to a read error. The chain is built from TRBV6-1 and TRBJ1-3; TRBD1 is a possible D gene (5 bases). The CDR3 spans 10 residues. Germline V gene sequence: CDR1 MNHNS, CDR2 SASEGT. CDR3 coding DNA: TGTGCCAGCAGTGAAGGGCACAGGTCCTTT. The encoded protein is CASSEGHRSF.

The CDR3 DNA reads as TGTGCCAGCAGCTTAGTTTCTGGACTAGCGAACACCGGGGAGCTGTTTTTT. Protein product: CASSLVSGLANTGELFF. The chain is built from TRBV11-3 and TRBJ2-2; 7 positions agree with TRBD2. The CDR3 has 17 residues. With 1 base clipped from V and 0 bases from J, the junction kept 5 bases outside the gene matches. From germline, CDR1 is SGHNT and CDR2 YENEEA.

The chain recombines TRBV4-1 with TRBJ1-2; possible D gene TRBD1, 6 bases. The CDR3 extends over 15 amino acids. V shed 7 bases and J shed 2 bases, with 17 bases lying between them. Germline CDR1 MGHRA, CDR2 YSYEKL. The CDR3 nucleotides read TGCGCCAGCACCCTAGGAGGACAGCTCAACTATGGCTACACCTTC. Translated, it gives CASTLGGQLNYGYTF.

The CDR3 region is CASSDPVSGNEQFF. The CDR3, as DNA: TGCGCCAGCAGTGATCCCGTGTCGGGTAATGAGCAGTTCTTC. The chain is built from TRBV5-1 and TRBJ2-1; D is unresolved. This CDR3 spans 14 amino acids. V shed 5 bases and J shed 7 bases, with 16 bases lying between them. Germline assignment: CDR1 SGHRS and CDR2 YFSETQ.

V usage is TRBV30 and J usage is TRBJ1-1; TRBD1 aligns across 7 bases. The junction had 13 bases not matched to a gene; V was cut back by 8 bases and J by 4 bases. Germline V gives CDR1 GTSNPN, CDR2 SVGIG (reference sequence). This CDR3 has 14 amino acids. The CDR3 sequence: CALLEDRYVTEAFF. The CDR3 region has the DNA TGTGCCCTCCTTGAGGACAGGTACGTCACTGAAGCTTTCTTT.

This chain uses TRBV7-9 with TRBJ2-5, with D possibly being TRBD1 (6 bases). Germline values: CDR1 SEHNR, CDR2 FQNEAQ (reference sequence). CDR3 length: 15 amino acids. Trimming cost V 1 base and J 1 base, with 10 bases left between them. The CDR3 region is CASSLVGTRQETQYF. In DNA form, the CDR3 reads TGTGCCAGCAGCTTAGTTGGGACACGCCAAGAGACCCAGTACTTC.

This clone occurred once. Here the CDR3 reads CASSPRGGEQYF. In DNA, the CDR3 is TGTGCCAGCAGCCCGCGGGGAGGGGAGCAGTACTTC. The chain joins TRBV5-6 to TRBJ2-7; TRBD2 matches 7 bases. CDR1 and CDR2 from the germline V gene are SGHDT and YYEEEE. V trimming: 4 bases; J trimming: 7 bases; junction bases outside the gene matches: 5. The CDR3 has 12 residues.

V gene TRBV5-1 combines with J gene TRBJ1-4; 8 nucleotides match TRBD1. V gave up 3 bases and J gave up 5 bases; unmatched junction bases: 3. From germline, CDR1 is SGHRS and CDR2 YFSETQ. This CDR3 is 14 amino acids long. The CDR3 region has the DNA TGCGCCAGCAGCTGGGGGACAGGCAATGAAAAACTGTTTTTT. Translating gives CASSWGTGNEKLFF.

This chain joins TRBV7-9 and TRBJ2-5; maybe TRBD2 (5 bases). Germline V lookup: CDR1 SEHNR, CDR2 FQNEAQ (reference sequence). The V gene lost 3 bases and the J gene lost 4 bases, with 9 bases spanning the gap. The CDR3 has 13 residues. DNA for the CDR3: TGTGCCAGCAGCTTGGAGGCGGCAGAGACCCAGTACTTC. Residues: CASSLEAAETQYF.

CDR3 nucleotide sequence: TGTGCCAGCACGGAGACCCAGTACTTC. It yields the protein CASTETQYF. J is TRBJ2-5 and V is TRBV27; the D is unclear. Germline loops: CDR1 MNHEY, CDR2 SMNVEV (reference sequence). The CDR3 length is 9 residues. Trimming cost V 7 bases and J 5 bases, with 2 bases left between them.

The DNA for the CDR3 is TGTGCCAGCAGCTTAGAGGGACAGGGGCAGACCGGGGAGCTGTTTTTT. It is translated as CASSLEGQGQTGELFF. The V gene is TRBV7-9, the J gene TRBJ2-2; 10 bases are shared with TRBD1. Germline trimming cut 1 base from V and 5 bases from J; bases unmatched to any gene: 4. The CDR3 runs 16 residues. CDR1 and CDR2 from the germline V gene are SEHNR and FQNEAQ (reference sequence). Full variable domain (missing parts from reference TRBV7-9 and TRBJ2-2): DTGVSQNPRHKITKRGQNVTFRCDPISEHNRLYWYRQTLGQGPEFLTYFQNEAQLEKSRLLSDRFSAERPKGSFSTLEIQRTEQGDSAMYLCASSLEGQGQTGELFFGEGSRLTVL.

The rearrangement uses TRBV19 and TRBJ1-2; possible D gene TRBD1, 5 bases. CDR3 size: 13 residues. From germline, CDR1 is LNHDA and CDR2 SQIVND (reference sequence). The V gene lost 6 bases and the J gene lost 2 bases, with 10 bases spanning the gap. This CDR3 is CASRPTENYGYTF. CDR3 sequence (DNA): TGTGCCAGTAGGCCGACAGAAAACTATGGCTACACCTTC.

The genes are TRBV18 and TRBJ2-6; tentatively, D is TRBD1 (6 bases). CDR1 and CDR2 (germline): KGHSH, LQKENI. The CDR3 spans 15 residues. V lost 6 bases to trimming and J lost 2 bases, with 11 bases between them. The CDR3 protein is CASSLGQTGANVLTF. CDR3 bases: TGTGCCAGCTCCCTAGGACAGACTGGGGCCAACGTCCTGACTTTC.